This T cell receptor beta chain was sequenced for a study of breast tumors, draining lymph nodes, adjacent tissues. General study results and limits: Compared with basal-like, luminal-like tumors shared significantly more repertoire with nontumor tissue. Most tumor T cells seemingly derive from lymph node, then expand in tumor.

Axillary draining lymph nodes of breast cancer patients supplied the node samples. TCRdb fed the multiplex PCR reads into MiXCR, producing one record per CDR3 protein. Counted here are a few hundred thousand distinct CDR3 sequences, less than 45% occurring once; the ten biggest clones make up about 3.9%. Details on this clonotype: What it binds is unknown.

Deletions cut 5 bases from V and 4 bases from J, with 15 bases between. Germline-derived CDR1 and CDR2 are LGHDT and YNNKEL (reference sequence). This CDR3 contains 14 residues. What was sequenced was axillary lymph node tissue. The source is a female donor with breast cancer. Some clones in this sample may be carry-over from other donors' samples. The chain joins TRBV3-1 to TRBJ2-7; D may be TRBD1 (6 bases). CDR3 in DNA: TGTGCCAGCAGCTCGATCGGACAGAAATACGAGCAGTACTTC. As protein: CASSSIGQKYEQYF.